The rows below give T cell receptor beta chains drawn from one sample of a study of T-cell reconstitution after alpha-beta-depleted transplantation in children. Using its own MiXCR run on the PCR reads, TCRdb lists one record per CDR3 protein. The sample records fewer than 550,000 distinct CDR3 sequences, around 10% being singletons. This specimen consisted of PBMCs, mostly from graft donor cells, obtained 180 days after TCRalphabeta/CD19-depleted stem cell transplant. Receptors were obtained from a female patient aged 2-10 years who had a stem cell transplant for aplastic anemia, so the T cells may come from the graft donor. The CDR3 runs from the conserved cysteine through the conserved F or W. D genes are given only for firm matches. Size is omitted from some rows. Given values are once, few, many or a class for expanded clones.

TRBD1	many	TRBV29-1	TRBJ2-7	CSGSETGSAQYF	TGCAGCGGGTCAGAGACAGGGTCGGCTCAGTACTTC
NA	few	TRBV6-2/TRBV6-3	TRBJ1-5	CASSLLAGRNQPQHF	TGTGCCAGCAGCCTCCTGGCCGGTCGCAATCAGCCCCAGCATTTT
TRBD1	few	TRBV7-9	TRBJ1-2	CASSHLRKQGSGYTF	TGTGCCAGCAGCCACTTGAGGAAACAGGGGAGCGGCTACACCTTC
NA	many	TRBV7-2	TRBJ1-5	CASSLGGYSNQPQHF	TGTGCCAGCAGCTTAGGCGGGTATAGCAATCAGCCCCAGCATTTT
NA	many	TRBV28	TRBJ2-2	CASSSYYFGYAGELFF	TGTGCCAGCAGTTCCTATTATTTCGGGTATGCCGGGGAGCTGTTTTTT
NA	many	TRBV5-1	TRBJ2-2	CASSLGGGLNTGELFF	TGCGCCAGCAGCTTGGGTGGCGGCTTGAACACCGGGGAGCTGTTTTTT
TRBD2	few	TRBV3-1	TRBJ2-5	CASSRTAGAGETQYF	TGTGCCAGCAGCCGCACGGCGGGAGCAGGGGAGACCCAGTACTTC
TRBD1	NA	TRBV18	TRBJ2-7	CASSPANQGAYEQYF	TGTGCCAGCTCACCGGCCAACCAGGGGGCCTACGAGCAGTACTTC
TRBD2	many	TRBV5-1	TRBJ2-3	CASSGLAADTQYF	TGCGCCAGCAGCGGACTAGCGGCAGATACGCAGTATTTT
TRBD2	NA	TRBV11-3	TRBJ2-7	CASSPGTSGYEEYF	TGTGCCAGCAGCCCTGGGACTAGCGGCTACGAGGAGTACTTC
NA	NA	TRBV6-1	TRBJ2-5	CASSGSIATQYF	TGTGCCAGCAGTGGTTCTATTGCGACCCAGTACTTC
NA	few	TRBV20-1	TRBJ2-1	CSARDPGLDNEQFF	TGCAGTGCTAGAGATCCGGGACTTGACAATGAGCAGTTCTTC
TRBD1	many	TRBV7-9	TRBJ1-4	CASSSPGQDAYEKLFF	TGTGCCAGCAGCTCTCCGGGACAGGATGCATACGAAAAACTGTTTTTT
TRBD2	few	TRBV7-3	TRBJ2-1	CASSWGTSAVLGEQFF	TGTGCCAGCAGCTGGGGGACTAGCGCTGTACTAGGCGAGCAGTTCTTC
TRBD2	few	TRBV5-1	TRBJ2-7	CATPEGDISSGRAAYEQYF	TGCGCCACCCCCGAGGGGGACATCTCTAGCGGGAGGGCAGCCTACGAGCAGTACTTC
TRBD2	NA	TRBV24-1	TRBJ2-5	CATSDYQGRTSGSRQETQYF	TGTGCCACCAGTGATTACCAAGGTAGGACTAGCGGGAGTCGGCAAGAGACCCAGTACTTC
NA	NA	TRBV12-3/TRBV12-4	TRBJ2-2	CASSPEGRLTAGELFF	TGTGCCAGCAGTCCAGAGGGACGGCTCACGGCCGGGGAGCTGTTTTTT
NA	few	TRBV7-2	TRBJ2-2	CASSLAATGELFF	TGTGCCAGCAGCTTAGCGGCCACCGGGGAGCTGTTTTTT
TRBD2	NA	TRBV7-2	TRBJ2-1	CASSYGIAGANEQFF	TGTGCCAGCAGTTACGGAATAGCGGGAGCCAATGAGCAGTTCTTC
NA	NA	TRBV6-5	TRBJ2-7	CASSYGGSYEQYF	TGTGCCAGCAGTTACGGAGGCTCCTACGAGCAGTACTTC
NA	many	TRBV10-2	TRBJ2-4	CASSDRREQYF	TGCGCCAGCAGTGATAGAAGGGAACAGTACTTC
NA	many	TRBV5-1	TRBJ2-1	CASSAWGASSYNEQFF	TGCGCCAGCAGCGCCTGGGGGGCGAGCTCCTACAATGAGCAGTTCTTC
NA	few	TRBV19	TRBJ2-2	CASQAFGLPTGELFF	TGTGCCAGTCAGGCATTTGGACTGCCCACCGGGGAGCTGTTTTTT
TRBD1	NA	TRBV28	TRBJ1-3	CASSFTGTGENTIYF	TGTGCCAGCAGTTTTACCGGGACAGGGGAAAACACCATATATTTT
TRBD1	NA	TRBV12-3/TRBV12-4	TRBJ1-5	CASSGQGKRQPQHF	TGTGCCAGCAGTGGACAGGGGAAGCGTCAGCCCCAGCATTTT